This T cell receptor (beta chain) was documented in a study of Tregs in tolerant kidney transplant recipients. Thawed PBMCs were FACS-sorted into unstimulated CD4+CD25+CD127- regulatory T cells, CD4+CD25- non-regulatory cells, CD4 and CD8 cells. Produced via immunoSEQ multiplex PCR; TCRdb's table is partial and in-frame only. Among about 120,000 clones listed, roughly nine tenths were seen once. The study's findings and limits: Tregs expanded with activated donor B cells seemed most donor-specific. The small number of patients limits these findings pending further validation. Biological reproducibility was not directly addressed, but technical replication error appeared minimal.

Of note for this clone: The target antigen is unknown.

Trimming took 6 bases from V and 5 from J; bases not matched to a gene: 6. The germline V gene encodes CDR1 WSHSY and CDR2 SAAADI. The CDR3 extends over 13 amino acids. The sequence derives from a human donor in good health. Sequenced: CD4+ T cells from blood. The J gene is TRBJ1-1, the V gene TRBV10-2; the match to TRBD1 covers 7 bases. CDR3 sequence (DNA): TGCGCCAGCAGGGAGGGGGCAGGAACTGAAGCTTTCTTT. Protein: CASREGAGTEAFF.